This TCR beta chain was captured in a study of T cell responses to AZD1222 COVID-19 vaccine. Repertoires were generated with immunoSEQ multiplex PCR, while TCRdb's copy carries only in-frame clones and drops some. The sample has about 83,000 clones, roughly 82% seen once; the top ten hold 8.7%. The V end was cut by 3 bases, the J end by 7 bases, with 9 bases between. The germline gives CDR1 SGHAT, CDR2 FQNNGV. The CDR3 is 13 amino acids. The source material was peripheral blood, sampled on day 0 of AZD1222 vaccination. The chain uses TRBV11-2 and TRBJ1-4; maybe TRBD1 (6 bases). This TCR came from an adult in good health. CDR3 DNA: TGTGCCAGCAGCTTCGGGGGCGGTGAAAAACTGTTTTTT. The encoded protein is CASSFGGGEKLFF. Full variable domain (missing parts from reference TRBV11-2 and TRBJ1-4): EAGVAQSPRYKIIEKRQSVAFWCNPISGHATLYWYQQILGQGPKLLIQFQNNGVVDDSQLPKDRFSAERLKGVDSTLKIQPAKLEDSAVYLCASSFGGGEKLFFGSGTQLSVL.